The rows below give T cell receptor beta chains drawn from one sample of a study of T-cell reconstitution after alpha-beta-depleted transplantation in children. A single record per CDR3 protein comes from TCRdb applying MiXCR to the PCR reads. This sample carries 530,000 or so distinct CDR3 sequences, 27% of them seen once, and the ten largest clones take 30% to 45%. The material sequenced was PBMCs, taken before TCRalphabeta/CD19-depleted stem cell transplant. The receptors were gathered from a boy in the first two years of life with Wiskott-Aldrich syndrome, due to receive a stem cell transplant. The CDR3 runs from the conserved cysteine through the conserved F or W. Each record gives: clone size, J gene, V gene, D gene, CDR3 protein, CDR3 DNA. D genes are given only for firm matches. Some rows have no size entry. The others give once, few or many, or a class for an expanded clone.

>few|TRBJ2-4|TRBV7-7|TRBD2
CASSPRLAGIAKNIQYF
TGTGCCAGCAGCCCCCGGTTAGCGGGGATAGCCAAAAACATTCAGTACTTC
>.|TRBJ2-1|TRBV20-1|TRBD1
CSAGTGGKNNEQFF
TGCAGTGCTGGGACAGGGGGCAAGAACAATGAGCAGTTCTTC
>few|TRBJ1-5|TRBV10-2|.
CASSDVRVNQPQHF
TGCGCCAGCAGTGACGTGCGGGTCAATCAGCCCCAGCATTTT
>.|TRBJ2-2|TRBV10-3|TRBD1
CAIRPGQGAIGELFF
TGTGCCATCAGACCGGGACAGGGGGCAATCGGGGAGCTGTTTTTT
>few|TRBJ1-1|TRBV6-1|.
CASSKTDLNTEAFF
TGTGCCAGCAGTAAGACAGACCTTAACACTGAAGCTTTCTTT
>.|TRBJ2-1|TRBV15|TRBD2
CATSRDSPLTSDEQFF
TGTGCCACCAGCAGAGATTCCCCTTTGACTAGCGATGAGCAGTTCTTC
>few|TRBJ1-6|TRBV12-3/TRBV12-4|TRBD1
CASSVTGEGSPLHF
TGTGCCAGCAGTGTCACAGGGGAGGGTTCACCCCTCCACTTT
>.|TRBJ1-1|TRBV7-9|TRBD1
CASSLDRGRANTEAFF
TGTGCCAGCAGCTTAGACAGGGGGCGAGCCAACACTGAAGCTTTCTTT
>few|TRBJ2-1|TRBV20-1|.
CSATRDSNYNEQFF
TGCAGTGCTACCCGGGACTCCAATTACAATGAGCAGTTCTTC
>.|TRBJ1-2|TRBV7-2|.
CASSLVPGGYTF
TGTGCCAGCAGCTTAGTCCCAGGGGGCTACACCTTC
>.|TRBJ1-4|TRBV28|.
CASTHGGEKLFF
TGTGCCAGTACCCACGGGGGTGAAAAACTGTTTTTT
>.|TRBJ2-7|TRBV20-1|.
CSAERKAYYEQYF
TGCAGTGCAGAAAGAAAAGCCTACTACGAGCAGTACTTC
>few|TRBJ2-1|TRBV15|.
CATSRPRARFYEQFF
TGTGCCACCAGCAGACCGAGGGCTCGTTTCTATGAGCAGTTCTTC
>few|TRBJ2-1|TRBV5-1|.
CASSFRPPVDEQFF
TGCGCCAGCAGCTTCCGGCCGCCGGTCGATGAGCAGTTCTTC
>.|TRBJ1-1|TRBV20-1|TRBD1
CSEPGQGERAFF
TGCAGTGAACCGGGACAGGGAGAGCGAGCTTTCTTT
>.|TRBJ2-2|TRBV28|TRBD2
CASLRMREPHTGELFF
TGTGCCAGCCTCCGGATGCGGGAGCCTCACACCGGGGAGCTGTTTTTT
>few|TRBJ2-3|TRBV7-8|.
CASSRTVGLAADTQYF
TGTGCCAGCAGCCGAACAGTAGGTCTAGCCGCAGATACGCAGTATTTT
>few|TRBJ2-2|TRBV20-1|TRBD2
CSAIPSGSNTGELFF
TGCAGTGCTATTCCTAGCGGGAGTAACACCGGGGAGCTGTTTTTT